This TCR beta chain appears in the sequencing data of a study of OX40 agonist ivuxolimab in advanced cancers. Germline CDR1 LNHDA, CDR2 SQIVND (reference sequence). The CDR3 sequence is 13 residues long. Germline trimming cut 10 bases from V and 7 bases from J; bases unmatched to any gene: 9. Clones were read by immunoSEQ multiplex PCR, and TCRdb kept only the in-frame ones, dropping some. The data hold about 78,000 clones, with roughly 93% observed a single time. The source of this sequence is an adult with an advanced solid tumor such as melanoma, head and neck, liver or kidney cancer. The gene calls are TRBV19 and TRBJ2-1; 8 nucleotides match TRBD1. The material sequenced was CD4+ or CD8+ T cells sorted from blood, taken in a trial of the OX40 agonist ivuxolimab. CDR3 nucleotides: TGTGCCACCTCGCCCACAGGGGGTAATGAGCAGTTCTTC. Amino acids: CATSPTGGNEQFF. The full variable domain, its missing parts supplied by reference TRBV19 and TRBJ2-1, is DGGITQSPKYLFRKEGQNVTLSCEQNLNHDAMYWYRQDPGQGLRLIYYSQIVNDFQKGDIAEGYSVSREKKESFPLTVTSAQKNPTAFYLCATSPTGGNEQFFGPGTRLTVL.